Presented here are 30 T cell receptor beta chains from one specimen sequenced in a study of CD8 T cells in Susac syndrome. Random hexamers served to reverse transcribe roughly 0.5 to 1 ug RNA. MiXCR was run by TCRdb on the immunoSEQ multiplex PCR reads, yielding one entry per CDR3 protein. This table holds 150,000 or so distinct CDR3 sequences, 85% to 95% found once. Source material: CD4+ T cells from PBMCs. These receptors all stem from a human donor with Susac syndrome.

CDR3 DNA: TGCAGTGCTAGAGAGGGACTAGCGGGGCACGAGCAGTACTTC. Its translation is CSAREGLAGHEQYF. V gene TRBV20-1 combines with J gene TRBJ2-7; 13 bases are shared with TRBD2. Looked up from germline, CDR1 is DFQATT and CDR2 is SNEGSKA (reference sequence). The CDR3 is 14 residues long. Trimming took 0 bases from V and 5 from J; bases not matched to a gene: 1.

In its sample, this clonotype was seen once. V is TRBV18 and J is TRBJ2-3; TRBD1 matches 12 bases. Germline values: CDR1 KGHSH, CDR2 LQKENI. This CDR3 has 16 amino acids. V lost 5 bases, J lost 4 bases, and 7 bases stayed unmatched. The DNA for the CDR3 is TGTGCCAGCTCATACACCGGGACAGGGGGCCCAGATACGCAGTATTTT. Translated, it gives CASSYTGTGGPDTQYF.

This clonotype was seen only once. CDR3: CAWSVGLGGYTF. CDR3 DNA sequence: TGTGCCTGGAGTGTAGGCCTGGGGGGCTACACCTTC. The J gene is TRBJ1-2, the V gene TRBV30; D not certain. Germline CDR1 and CDR2: GTSNPN and SVGIG (reference sequence). The CDR3 is made up of 12 amino acids. The ends were cut back, 0 bases at V and 8 bases at J, with 10 bases in the middle. Combining the CDR3 with reference TRBV30 and TRBJ1-2 gives the whole variable domain SQTIHQWPATLVQPVGSPLSLECTVEGTSNPNLYWYRQAAGRGLQLLFYSVGIGQISSEVPQNLSASRPQDRQFILSSKKLLLSDSGFYLCAWSVGLGGYTFGSGTRLTVV.

V gene TRBV3-1 combines with J gene TRBJ2-1; 13 bases align to TRBD2. The V gene end was trimmed by 6 bases and the J gene end by 4 bases; junction bases not matched to a gene: 6. The CDR3 totals 16 residues. Germline assignment: CDR1 LGHDT and CDR2 YNNKEL (reference sequence). The CDR3 coding sequence is TGTGCCAGCAGGCAACTAGCGGGAGGGGAGTACAATGAGCAGTTCTTC. It specifies CASRQLAGGEYNEQFF.

The gene calls are TRBV20-1 and TRBJ2-7; 7 nucleotides line up with TRBD2. CDR3 length equals 15 residues. V was pared by 6 bases and J by 3 bases, with 14 bases of the junction left unmatched. CDR1 is DFQATT, CDR2 SNEGSKA, per germline (reference sequence). The CDR3 sequence is CSASLGGSFGYEQYF. CDR3 sequence (DNA): TGCAGTGCATCATTGGGCGGGAGCTTCGGCTACGAGCAGTACTTC.

This clonotype was observed once. The gene calls are TRBV20-1 and TRBJ2-7; the D gene is possibly TRBD2 (5 bases). The CDR3 has 18 residues. Trimming took off 2 bases at V and 3 bases at J, with 26 bases between the two ends. Germline V gives CDR1 DFQATT, CDR2 SNEGSKA (reference sequence). The CDR3 DNA sequence: TGCAGTGCTAGATCAACAGAGCGGATAAAAAGAATAGACTACGAGCAGTACTTC. This translates into CSARSTERIKRIDYEQYF.

Worth noting for this clonotype: At one boundary the junction diverges from the germline segment, which might be a read error. This chain uses TRBV7-2 with TRBJ2-7, with D possibly matching TRBD2 (6 bases). CDR1 is SGHTA, CDR2 FQGNSA, per germline. There are 13 residues in the CDR3. In nucleotides, the CDR3 is TGTGCCAGCAGCCTAGCGTATTTAGGCGAGCAGTACTTC. Translated, it gives CASSLAYLGEQYF.

This chain joins TRBV5-1 and TRBJ1-5; perhaps TRBD1 as D (5 bases). Germline V CDR1 and CDR2: SGHRS, YFSETQ. The ends were cut back, 5 bases at V and 1 base at J, with 7 bases in the middle. The CDR3 is made up of 13 amino acids. The chain's CDR3 is CASSWGSNQPQHF. DNA of the CDR3: TGCGCCAGCAGTTGGGGCAGCAATCAGCCCCAGCATTTT.

The rearrangement links TRBV7-8 to TRBJ1-1; D unclear. Germline V lookup: CDR1 SGHVS, CDR2 FQNEAQ. Trimming pared 5 bases from V and 4 bases from J, leaving 11 bases between. The CDR3 covers 13 residues. The CDR3 region has the DNA TGTGCCAGCAGCACTCCAGGCGCCACTGAAGCTTTCTTT. Its protein product is CASSTPGATEAFF.

The chain recombines TRBV25-1 with TRBJ2-5; D is unresolved. V was clipped by 4 bases and J by 3 bases, with 12 bases between them. Per the germline V gene, CDR1 is MGHDK and CDR2 is SYGVNS. The CDR3 is 14 residues long. CDR3 region: CASSGLGNEETQYF. In nucleotides, the CDR3 is TGTGCCAGCAGTGGTCTGGGAAATGAAGAGACCCAGTACTTC.

This clonotype was counted once. This sequence joins TRBV25-1 and TRBJ2-1, with D perhaps TRBD2 (6 bases). The germline gives CDR1 MGHDK, CDR2 SYGVNS. This CDR3 has 13 amino acids. Trimming stripped 5 bases from V and 3 bases from J, with 8 bases between. CDR3 nucleotide sequence: TGTGCCAGCAGTCGCGGGGTCTACAATGAGCAGTTCTTC. This translates into CASSRGVYNEQFF. Combining the CDR3 with reference TRBV25-1 and TRBJ2-1 gives the whole variable domain EADIYQTPRYLVIGTGKKITLECSQTMGHDKMYWYQQDPGMELHLIHYSYGVNSTEKGDLSSESTVSRIRTEHFPLTLESARPSHTSQYLCASSRGVYNEQFFGPGTRLTVL.

The chain recombines TRBV25-1 with TRBJ2-2; 9 positions agree with TRBD1. After removal of 2 bases from V and 4 bases from J, the junction contained 5 bases not matched to a gene. The length of the CDR3 is 16 residues. Germline V lookup: CDR1 MGHDK, CDR2 SYGVNS. The CDR3 bases are TGTGCCAGCAGTGAAGGACAGGGGAAGGGCACCGGGGAGCTGTTTTTT. It translates to CASSEGQGKGTGELFF.

This chain uses TRBV6-2 or TRBV6-3 with TRBJ1-5, with D unclear. Trimming removed 5 bases from V and 9 bases from J, with 14 bases in between. From germline, CDR1 is MNHEY and CDR2 SVGEGT. CDR3 length: 13 amino acids. The CDR3 is CASSRGQRRPQHF. DNA for the CDR3: TGTGCCAGCAGTCGGGGTCAACGCCGGCCCCAGCATTTT.

The V call is TRBV7-9, the J call TRBJ2-7; D possibly corresponds to TRBD2 (5 bases). The germline V and J ends were trimmed by 4 bases and 2 bases, with 12 bases remaining between them. Per the germline V gene, CDR1 is SEHNR and CDR2 is FQNEAQ (reference sequence). This CDR3 spans 14 amino acids. CDR3 sequence reads: CASSSRERAYEQYF. Written as DNA, the CDR3 is TGTGCCAGCAGCTCCCGGGAAAGGGCCTACGAGCAGTACTTC.

The chain couples TRBV5-4 to TRBJ2-6; 9 bases match TRBD2. V shed 4 bases and J 4 bases; nucleotides not matched to a gene: 9. The CDR3 covers 17 residues. Germline V lookup: CDR1 SGHNT, CDR2 YYREEE (reference sequence). CDR3 residues: CASSPGIAGVGANVLTF. The DNA of the CDR3 is TGTGCCAGCAGCCCTGGGATAGCGGGAGTCGGGGCCAACGTCCTGACTTTC.

The chain combines TRBV5-1 with TRBJ2-5, with a possible D match to TRBD1 (6 bases). Trimming cost V 4 bases and J 5 bases, with 15 bases left between them. The CDR3 totals 14 residues. Germline values: CDR1 SGHRS, CDR2 YFSETQ. The CDR3 nucleotides are TGCGCCAGCAGCCCTGGACAGACCATGGAGACCCAGTACTTC. Its protein product is CASSPGQTMETQYF.

Of note for this clonotype: A read error may produce the germline difference seen at one junction end. The V and J genes are TRBV4-1 and TRBJ2-3, with 14 bases lining up with TRBD2. Per germline, CDR1 MGHRA and CDR2 YSYEKL. This CDR3 spans 18 amino acids. Here the CDR3 reads CASSQGETSGRVSDTQYF. CDR3 nucleotides: TGTGCCAGCAGCCAAGGAGAGACTAGCGGGAGGGTTTCGGATACGCAGTATTTT.

Only one count was recorded for this clonotype. The chain couples TRBV27 to TRBJ1-1; D uncertain. Germline CDR1 MNHEY, CDR2 SMNVEV (reference sequence). V was cut by 0 bases and J by 4 bases, with 9 bases left in between. The CDR3 runs 14 residues. The CDR3 reads CASSLSPRLTEAFF. CDR3 in DNA: TGTGCCAGCAGTTTATCTCCACGGCTCACTGAAGCTTTCTTT.

The chain joins TRBV29-1 to TRBJ1-2; 9 bases match TRBD1. There are 13 residues in the CDR3. The V gene's germline CDR1 is SQVTM and CDR2 ANQGSEA. After removal of 7 bases from V and 1 base from J, the junction contained 4 bases not matched to a gene. The CDR3 bases are TGCAGCGGGGACAGGGCGGATAACTATGGCTACACCTTC. Residues: CSGDRADNYGYTF.

The chain combines TRBV27 with TRBJ2-5, with 11 bases matching TRBD2. This CDR3 has 17 amino acids. CDR1 and CDR2 from the germline V gene are MNHEY and SMNVEV (reference sequence). V gave up 4 bases and J gave up 7 bases; unmatched junction bases: 14. The CDR3 DNA is TGTGCCAGCAGTTCCCGCCCACCTAGCGGGGGGAGGGGGACCCAGTACTTC. Its protein is CASSSRPPSGGRGTQYF.

The table lists this clonotype with a count of one. The chain recombines TRBV4-1 with TRBJ1-5, with D perhaps matching TRBD1 (5 bases). With 4 bases removed from V and 2 bases from J, the gap between germline ends came to 15 bases. The CDR3 sequence is 16 residues long. CDR1 MGHRA and CDR2 YSYEKL come from the germline V gene. The CDR3 region is CASSPPSGRGNQPQHF. CDR3 coding DNA: TGCGCCAGCAGCCCCCCCTCAGGGAGAGGCAATCAGCCCCAGCATTTT.

The V and J genes are TRBV14 and TRBJ1-6, with TRBD1 identical over 7 bases. Germline V gene sequence: CDR1 SGHDN, CDR2 FVKESK. V lost 4 bases and J lost 4; bases outside the gene matches: 4. The CDR3 is 15 amino acids. The CDR3 DNA follows: TGTGCCAGCAGCCTGCGGGGACAGTATAATTCACCCCTCCACTTT. This codes for CASSLRGQYNSPLHF.

The chain uses TRBV30 and TRBJ1-2, with 8 nucleotides matching TRBD1. Germline lookup yields CDR1 GTSNPN and CDR2 SVGIG (reference sequence). The ends lost 1 base at V and 3 bases at J; junction bases unmatched: 1. The CDR3 sequence is 13 residues long. This CDR3 is CAWSGTGHYGYTF. As DNA, the CDR3 is TGTGCCTGGAGTGGGACAGGGCACTATGGCTACACCTTC.

This rearrangement joins TRBV20-1 to TRBJ2-1; D call uncertain. V gave up 0 bases and J gave up 4 bases, with 19 bases separating them. Germline CDR1 and CDR2: DFQATT and SNEGSKA (reference sequence). The CDR3 runs to 17 residues. CDR3 sequence reads: CSAREAAASPFYNEQFF. DNA of the CDR3: TGCAGTGCTAGAGAAGCTGCGGCCTCCCCTTTTTACAATGAGCAGTTCTTC.

J is TRBJ2-7 and V is TRBV18; 10 bases line up with TRBD2. The junction had 8 bases not matched to a gene; V was cut back by 0 bases and J by 0 bases. Germline V gene data show CDR1 as KGHSH and CDR2 as LQKENI. The CDR3 length is 18 residues. CDR3 DNA: TGTGCCAGCTCACCACCTCGTGCTAGCGGGAGTCCCTCCTACGAGCAGTACTTC. Amino acids: CASSPPRASGSPSYEQYF.

CDR3 nucleotides: TGTGCCAGCAGCGTAGGTCAGGTCTTCAATGAAAAACTGTTTTTT. Encoded protein: CASSVGQVFNEKLFF. The rearrangement links TRBV9 to TRBJ1-4; D gene ambiguous. This CDR3 has 15 residues. Germline loops: CDR1 SGDLS, CDR2 YYNGEE. Between the trimmed V and J ends, which lost 0 bases and 5 bases, there was a span of 11 bases.

V is TRBV20-1 and J is TRBJ2-7; 10 nucleotides agree with TRBD2. This CDR3 is 13 amino acids long. V trimming: 4 bases; J trimming: 3 bases; junction bases outside the gene matches: 3. The germline gives CDR1 DFQATT, CDR2 SNEGSKA (reference sequence). The CDR3: CSAKGTSDYEQYF. CDR3 in DNA: TGCAGTGCTAAAGGGACTAGCGACTACGAGCAGTACTTC.

The chain links TRBV5-1 to TRBJ2-5; D ambiguous. Germline V gene lookup returns CDR1 SGHRS and CDR2 YFSETQ. V was pared by 2 bases and J by 4 bases, with 15 bases between. This CDR3 spans 15 amino acids. CDR3 amino acids: CASSFNGRDGETQYF. In nucleotides, the CDR3 is TGCGCCAGCAGCTTTAATGGAAGGGATGGAGAGACCCAGTACTTC.

This clonotype appeared once. The V and J genes are TRBV5-4 and TRBJ2-1; 7 bases fit TRBD1. The germline V gene encodes CDR1 SGHNT and CDR2 YYREEE (reference sequence). The CDR3 covers 17 residues. With V trimmed by 4 bases and J by 4 bases, 14 bases remained unmatched. In nucleotides, the CDR3 is TGTGCCAGCAGCAGTCGAGTGGGACCAGGGGGTTACAATGAGCAGTTCTTC. It encodes CASSSRVGPGGYNEQFF. Full variable domain (outside the CDR3, taken from reference TRBV5-4 and TRBJ2-1): ETGVTQSPTHLIKTRGQQVTLRCSSQSGHNTVSWYQQALGQGPQFIFQYYREEENGRGNFPPRFSGLQFPNYSSELNVNALELDDSALYLCASSSRVGPGGYNEQFFGPGTRLTVL.

The rearrangement uses TRBV28 and TRBJ2-2; 8 nucleotides match TRBD1. From germline, CDR1 is MDHEN and CDR2 SYDVKM. The CDR3 has 16 amino acids. The V gene end was trimmed by 6 bases and the J gene end by 2 bases; junction bases not matched to a gene: 8. CDR3 loop: CASSSRGTGNTGELFF. The CDR3 bases are TGTGCCAGCAGCTCCCGTGGGACAGGCAACACCGGGGAGCTGTTTTTT.